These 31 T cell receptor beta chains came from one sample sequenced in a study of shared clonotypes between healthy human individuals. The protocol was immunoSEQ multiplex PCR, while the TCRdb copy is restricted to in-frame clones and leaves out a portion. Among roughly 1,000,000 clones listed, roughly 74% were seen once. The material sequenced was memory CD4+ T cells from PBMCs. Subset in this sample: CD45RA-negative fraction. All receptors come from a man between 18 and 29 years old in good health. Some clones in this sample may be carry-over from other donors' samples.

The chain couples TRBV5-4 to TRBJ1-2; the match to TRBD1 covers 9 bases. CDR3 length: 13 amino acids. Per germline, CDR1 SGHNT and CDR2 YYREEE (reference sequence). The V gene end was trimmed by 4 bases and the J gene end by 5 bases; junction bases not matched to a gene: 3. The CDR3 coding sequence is TGTGCCAGCAGCCTACAGGGGGCTTATGGCTACACCTTC. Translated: CASSLQGAYGYTF. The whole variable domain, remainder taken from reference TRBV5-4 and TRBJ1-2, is ETGVTQSPTHLIKTRGQQVTLRCSSQSGHNTVSWYQQALGQGPQFIFQYYREEENGRGNFPPRFSGLQFPNYSSELNVNALELDDSALYLCASSLQGAYGYTFGSGTRLTVV.

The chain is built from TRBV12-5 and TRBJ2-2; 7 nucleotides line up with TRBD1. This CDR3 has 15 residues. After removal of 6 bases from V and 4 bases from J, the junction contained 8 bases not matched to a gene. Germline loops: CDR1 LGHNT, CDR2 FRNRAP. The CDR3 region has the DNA TGTGCTAGTGGCAACGGACAGGCGGGCACCGGGGAGCTGTTTTTT. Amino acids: CASGNGQAGTGELFF.

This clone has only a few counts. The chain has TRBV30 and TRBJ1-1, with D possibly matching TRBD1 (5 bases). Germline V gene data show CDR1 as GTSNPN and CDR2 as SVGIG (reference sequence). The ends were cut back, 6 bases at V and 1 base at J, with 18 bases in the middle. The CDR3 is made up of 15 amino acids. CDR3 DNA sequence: TGTGCCTGTGAAGTGGGACCGCCACAGAACACTGAAGCTTTCTTT. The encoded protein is CACEVGPPQNTEAFF.

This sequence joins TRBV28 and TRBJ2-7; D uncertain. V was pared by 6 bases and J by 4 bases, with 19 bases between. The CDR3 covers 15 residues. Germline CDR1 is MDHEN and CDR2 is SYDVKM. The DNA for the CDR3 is TGTGCCAGCAGATCCGACGCGGCGATGTTATACGAGCAGTACTTC. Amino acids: CASRSDAAMLYEQYF.

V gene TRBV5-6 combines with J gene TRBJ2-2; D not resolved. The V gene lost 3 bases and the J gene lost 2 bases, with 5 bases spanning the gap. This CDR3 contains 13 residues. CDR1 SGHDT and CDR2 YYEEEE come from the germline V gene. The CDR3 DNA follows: TGTGCCAGCAGCTCGCTAAACACCGGGGAGCTGTTTTTT. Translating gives CASSSLNTGELFF.

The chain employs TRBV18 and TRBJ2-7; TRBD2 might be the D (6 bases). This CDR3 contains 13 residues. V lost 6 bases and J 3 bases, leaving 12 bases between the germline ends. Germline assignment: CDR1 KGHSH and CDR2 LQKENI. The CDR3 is CASSEGWGYEQYF. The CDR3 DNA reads TGTGCCAGCTCGGAGGGATGGGGCTACGAGCAGTACTTC.

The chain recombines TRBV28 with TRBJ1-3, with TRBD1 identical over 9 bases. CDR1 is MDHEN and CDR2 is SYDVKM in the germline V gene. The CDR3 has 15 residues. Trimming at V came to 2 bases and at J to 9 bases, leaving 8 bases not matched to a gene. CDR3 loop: CASSLGGQGGSTIYF. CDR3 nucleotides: TGTGCCAGCAGTTTAGGGGGACAGGGCGGGAGCACCATATATTTT.

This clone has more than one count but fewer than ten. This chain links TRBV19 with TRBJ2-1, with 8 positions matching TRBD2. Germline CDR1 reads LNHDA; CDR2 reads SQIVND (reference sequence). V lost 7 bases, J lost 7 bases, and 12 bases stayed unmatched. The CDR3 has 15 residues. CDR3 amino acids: CASTSIAGLRNEQFF. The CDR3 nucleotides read TGTGCCAGTACCTCCATAGCGGGATTACGGAATGAGCAGTTCTTC.

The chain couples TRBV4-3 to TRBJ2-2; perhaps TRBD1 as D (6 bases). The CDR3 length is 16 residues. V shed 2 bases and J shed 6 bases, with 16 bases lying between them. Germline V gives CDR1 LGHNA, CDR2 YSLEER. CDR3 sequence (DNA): TGCGCCAGCAGCCAACGAGTTGTAAAGGGGGCCGGGGAGCTGTTTTTT. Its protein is CASSQRVVKGAGELFF.

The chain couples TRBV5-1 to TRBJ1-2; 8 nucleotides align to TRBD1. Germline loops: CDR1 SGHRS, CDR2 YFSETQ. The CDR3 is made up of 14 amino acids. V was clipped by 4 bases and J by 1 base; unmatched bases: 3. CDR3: CASSRGQDNYGYTF. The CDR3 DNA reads TGCGCCAGCAGCAGGGGACAGGATAACTATGGCTACACCTTC.

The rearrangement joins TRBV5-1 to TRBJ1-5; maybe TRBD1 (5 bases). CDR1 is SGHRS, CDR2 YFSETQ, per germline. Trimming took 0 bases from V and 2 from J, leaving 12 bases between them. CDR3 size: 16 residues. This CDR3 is CASSLDSGNGNQPQHF. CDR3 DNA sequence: TGCGCCAGCAGCTTGGATTCAGGGAATGGCAATCAGCCCCAGCATTTT.

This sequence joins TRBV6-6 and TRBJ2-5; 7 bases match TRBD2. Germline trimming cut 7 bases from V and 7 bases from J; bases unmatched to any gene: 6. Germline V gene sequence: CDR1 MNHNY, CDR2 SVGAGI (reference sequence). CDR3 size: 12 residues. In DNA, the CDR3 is TGTGCCAGCAACCAGCGGGACGGGACCCAGTACTTC. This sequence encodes CASNQRDGTQYF.

CDR3 DNA sequence: TGTGCCAGCAGCTCGGGCGGGAGGGCCGGAGAGACCCAGTACTTC. Its translation: CASSSGGRAGETQYF. This chain uses TRBV11-3 with TRBJ2-5; 9 nucleotides agree with TRBD2. V lost 4 bases to trimming and J lost 4 bases; unmatched junction nucleotides: 7. The CDR3 loop spans 15 amino acids. CDR1 and CDR2 (germline): SGHNT, YENEEA.

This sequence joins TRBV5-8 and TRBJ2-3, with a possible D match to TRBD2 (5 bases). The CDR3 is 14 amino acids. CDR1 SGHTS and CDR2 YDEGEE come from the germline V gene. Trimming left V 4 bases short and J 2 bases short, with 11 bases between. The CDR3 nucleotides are TGTGCCAGCAGCCCGAGGGTAGCCACAGATACGCAGTATTTT. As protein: CASSPRVATDTQYF.

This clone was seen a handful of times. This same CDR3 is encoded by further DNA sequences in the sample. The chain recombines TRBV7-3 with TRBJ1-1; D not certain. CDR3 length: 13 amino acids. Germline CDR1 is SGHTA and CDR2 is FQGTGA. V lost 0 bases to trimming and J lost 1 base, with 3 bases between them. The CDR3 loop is CASSLTTNTEAFF. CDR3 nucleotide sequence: TGTGCCAGCAGCTTAACGACGAACACTGAAGCTTTCTTT.

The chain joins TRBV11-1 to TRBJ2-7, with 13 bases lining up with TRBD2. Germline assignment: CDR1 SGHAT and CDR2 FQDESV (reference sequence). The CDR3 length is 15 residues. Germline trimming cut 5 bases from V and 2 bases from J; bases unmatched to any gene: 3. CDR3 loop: CASSRLAGGPYEQYF. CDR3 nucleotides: TGTGCCAGCAGCCGACTAGCGGGAGGTCCCTACGAGCAGTACTTC.

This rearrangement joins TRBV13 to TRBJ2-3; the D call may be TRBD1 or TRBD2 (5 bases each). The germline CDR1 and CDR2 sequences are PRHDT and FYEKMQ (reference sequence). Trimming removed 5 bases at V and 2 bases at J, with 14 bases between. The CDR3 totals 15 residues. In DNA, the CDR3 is TGTGCCAGCAGCCGACGGGACCGGACCACAGATACGCAGTATTTT. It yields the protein CASSRRDRTTDTQYF.

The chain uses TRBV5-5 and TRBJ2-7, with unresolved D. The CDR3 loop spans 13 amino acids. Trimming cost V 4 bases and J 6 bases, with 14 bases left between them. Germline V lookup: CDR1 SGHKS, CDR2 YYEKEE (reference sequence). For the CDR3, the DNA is TGTGCCAGCAGCCCGCGGTTCAAAGGCGAGCAGTACTTC. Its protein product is CASSPRFKGEQYF.

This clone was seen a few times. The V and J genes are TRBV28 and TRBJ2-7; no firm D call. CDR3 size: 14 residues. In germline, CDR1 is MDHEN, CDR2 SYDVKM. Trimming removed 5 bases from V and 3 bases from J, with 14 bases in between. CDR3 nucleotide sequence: TGTGCCAGCAGTATCTACTCGGCGGTCTACGAGCAGTACTTC. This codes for CASSIYSAVYEQYF.

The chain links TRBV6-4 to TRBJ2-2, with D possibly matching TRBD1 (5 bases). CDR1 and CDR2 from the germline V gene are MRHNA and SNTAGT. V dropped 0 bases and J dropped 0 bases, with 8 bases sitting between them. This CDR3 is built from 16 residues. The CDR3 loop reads CASSDSSGTNTGELFF. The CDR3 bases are TGTGCCAGCAGTGACTCGTCAGGGACGAACACCGGGGAGCTGTTTTTT.

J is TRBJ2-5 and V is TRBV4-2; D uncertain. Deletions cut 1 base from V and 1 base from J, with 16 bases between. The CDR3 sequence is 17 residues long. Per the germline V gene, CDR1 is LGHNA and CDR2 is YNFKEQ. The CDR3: CASSQGTASRIQETQYF. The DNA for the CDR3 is TGTGCCAGCAGCCAAGGAACAGCATCCCGAATCCAAGAGACCCAGTACTTC.

CDR3 in DNA: TGTGCCAGCAGCCAAGGGCGCCGGACTAGCGGGAGGTACAGCTCCTACAATGAGCAGTTCTTC. This translates into CASSQGRRTSGRYSSYNEQFF. This sequence joins TRBV4-2 and TRBJ2-1; TRBD2 agrees at 14 bases. This CDR3 has 21 amino acids. CDR1 is LGHNA, CDR2 YNFKEQ, per germline. J lost 0 bases, V lost 1 base, and 11 bases had no gene match.

The CDR3 region is CASSPRQGQAGELFF. The CDR3 coding sequence is TGTGCCAGCAGCCCCCGACAGGGTCAGGCCGGGGAGCTGTTTTTT. This sequence joins TRBV5-4 and TRBJ2-2; 7 bases align to TRBD1. CDR1 is SGHNT and CDR2 is YYREEE in the germline V gene (reference sequence). CDR3 length equals 15 residues. Trimming took 4 bases from V and 6 from J; bases not matched to a gene: 9.

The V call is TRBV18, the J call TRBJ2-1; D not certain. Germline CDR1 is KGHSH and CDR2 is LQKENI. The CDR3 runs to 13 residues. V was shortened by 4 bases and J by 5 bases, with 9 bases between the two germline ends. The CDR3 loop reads CASSLQIDNEQFF. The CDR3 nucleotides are TGTGCCAGCTCACTACAGATCGACAATGAGCAGTTCTTC.

The CDR3 region has the DNA TGTGCCAGCAGTTTTATAAATGAGCAGTTCTTC. Protein product: CASSFINEQFF. The rearrangement joins TRBV28 to TRBJ2-1, with D unresolved. The CDR3 sequence is 11 residues long. V lost 3 bases to trimming and J lost 7 bases, with 4 bases between them. Germline V gives CDR1 MDHEN, CDR2 SYDVKM.

In nucleotides, the CDR3 is TGTGCCAGCGGTCGTATAGGGTCAGACACAGATACGCAGTATTTT. Translating gives CASGRIGSDTDTQYF. The chain is built from TRBV6-1 and TRBJ2-3; D is ambiguous. Germline CDR1 and CDR2: MNHNS and SASEGT. CDR3 length: 15 amino acids. Trimming pared 8 bases from V and 2 bases from J, leaving 17 bases between.

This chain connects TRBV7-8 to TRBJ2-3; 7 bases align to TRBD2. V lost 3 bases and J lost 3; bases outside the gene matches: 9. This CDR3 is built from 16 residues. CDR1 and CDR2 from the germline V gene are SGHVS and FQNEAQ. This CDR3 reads CASSFVAGTKTDTQYF. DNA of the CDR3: TGTGCCAGCAGCTTCGTAGCGGGCACGAAAACAGATACGCAGTATTTT.

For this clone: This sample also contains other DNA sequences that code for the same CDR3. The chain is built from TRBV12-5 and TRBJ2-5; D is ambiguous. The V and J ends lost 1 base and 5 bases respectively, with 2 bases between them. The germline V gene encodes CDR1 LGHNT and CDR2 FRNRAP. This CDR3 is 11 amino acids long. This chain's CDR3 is CASGLGETQYF. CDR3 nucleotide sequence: TGTGCTAGTGGTTTGGGGGAGACCCAGTACTTC.

For the CDR3, the DNA is TGCGCCAGCAGCTTGGGACAGGTACTGCAAGAGACCCAGTACTTC. It codes for CASSLGQVLQETQYF. V and J are TRBV5-1 and TRBJ2-5; maybe TRBD1 (6 bases). The CDR3 is 15 residues long. Trimming took 0 bases from V and 2 from J, leaving 11 bases between them. Germline-derived CDR1 and CDR2 are SGHRS and YFSETQ.

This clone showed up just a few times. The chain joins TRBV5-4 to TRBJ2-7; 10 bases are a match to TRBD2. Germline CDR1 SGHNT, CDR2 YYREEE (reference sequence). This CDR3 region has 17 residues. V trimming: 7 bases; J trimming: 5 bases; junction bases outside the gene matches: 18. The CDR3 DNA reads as TGTGCCAGCGGCCGCCCGGGGGGCGAGCGGGAGGGCCACGAGCAGTACTTC. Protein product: CASGRPGGEREGHEQYF.

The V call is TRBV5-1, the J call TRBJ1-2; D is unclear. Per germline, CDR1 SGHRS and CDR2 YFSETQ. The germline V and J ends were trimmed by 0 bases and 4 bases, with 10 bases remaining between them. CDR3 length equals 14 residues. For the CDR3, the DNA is TGCGCCAGCAGCTTGGGTTGGGGTGGCTATGGCTACACCTTC. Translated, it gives CASSLGWGGYGYTF.